Presented here are 15 T cell receptor beta chains from one specimen sequenced in a study of blood T cell repertoires in COVID-19. Sequencing used immunoSEQ multiplex PCR; TCRdb keeps in-frame clones, though not all of them. The sample holds about 320,000 clones, around four fifths seen once. Sequenced sample: peripheral blood. These receptors originate from a woman between 50 and 59 years old with acute or convalescent COVID-19.

The chain employs TRBV19 and TRBJ2-2; possible D gene TRBD1, 6 bases. V shed 4 bases and J shed 6 bases, with 9 bases lying between them. The CDR3 is made up of 13 amino acids. Germline lookup yields CDR1 LNHDA and CDR2 SQIVND (reference sequence). The CDR3 protein is CASSTQGSGELFF. The CDR3 region has the DNA TGTGCCAGTAGTACACAGGGCTCCGGGGAGCTGTTTTTT.

The genes are TRBV10-3 and TRBJ2-3; 7 nucleotides agree with TRBD1. J was trimmed by 5 bases and V by 6 bases; bases with no gene match: 8. The CDR3 is made up of 14 amino acids. Germline CDR1 is ENHRY and CDR2 is SYGVKD. The CDR3 DNA is TGTGCCATCAGCCGGGACAGCCGAGAAGATACGCAGTATTTT. Its translation is CAISRDSREDTQYF.

The sample holds a few counts of this clone. The chain carries TRBV30 and TRBJ1-5; 9 nucleotides line up with TRBD1. Germline lookup yields CDR1 GTSNPN and CDR2 SVGIG (reference sequence). V was pared by 2 bases and J by 7 bases, with 3 bases of the junction left unmatched. The CDR3 has 13 residues. The CDR3 region has the DNA TGTGCCTGGAGTACAGGGGGCGGGCAGCCCCAGCATTTT. Residues: CAWSTGGGQPQHF.

The CDR3 loop is CASSEPGFGTDTQYF. The CDR3 nucleotides are TGTGCCAGCAGTGAGCCGGGGTTTGGTACAGATACGCAGTATTTT. This chain links TRBV25-1 with TRBJ2-3; possibly TRBD2 for D (5 bases). This CDR3 spans 15 amino acids. V was cut by 3 bases and J by 3 bases, with 13 bases left in between. CDR1 is MGHDK and CDR2 is SYGVNS in the germline V gene.

The chain links TRBV24-1 to TRBJ1-1; 8 positions match TRBD1. Trimming took 5 bases from V and 2 from J; bases not matched to a gene: 6. This CDR3 is 15 amino acids long. The germline V gene encodes CDR1 KGHDR and CDR2 SFDVKD. Here the CDR3 reads CATSGGQGQNTEAFF. The CDR3 bases are TGTGCCACCAGTGGCGGACAGGGCCAAAACACTGAAGCTTTCTTT.

The J gene is TRBJ2-1, the V gene TRBV6-1; TRBD2 matches 13 bases. V dropped 2 bases and J dropped 4; count of bases not matched to a gene: 2. The CDR3 is made up of 16 amino acids. Per germline, CDR1 MNHNS and CDR2 SASEGT. The DNA of the CDR3 is TGTGCCAGCAGTGAAACGACTAGCGGGGGGTACAATGAGCAGTTCTTC. Amino acid sequence: CASSETTSGGYNEQFF.

The V gene is TRBV11-1, the J gene TRBJ2-5; 7 nucleotides align to TRBD1. V lost 5 bases and J lost 2; bases outside the gene matches: 5. The CDR3 extends over 14 amino acids. The germline gives CDR1 SGHAT, CDR2 FQDESV (reference sequence). The CDR3 DNA follows: TGTGCCAGCAGCGACGACAGGGAGCAAGAGACCCAGTACTTC. Translating gives CASSDDREQETQYF.

The genes are TRBV5-1 and TRBJ2-2; a possible D gene is TRBD1 (6 bases). Trimming left V 7 bases short and J 0 bases short, with 10 bases between. The V gene's germline CDR1 is SGHRS and CDR2 YFSETQ. This CDR3 has 14 amino acids. CDR3 in DNA: TGCGCCAGCCAAACAGGGACGAACACCGGGGAGCTGTTTTTT. This translates into CASQTGTNTGELFF.

The J gene is TRBJ1-1, the V gene TRBV10-3; TRBD1 matches 9 bases. After removal of 2 bases from V and 3 bases from J, the junction contained 4 bases not matched to a gene. Per the germline V gene, CDR1 is ENHRY and CDR2 is SYGVKD. The CDR3 runs to 15 residues. The CDR3 loop is CAISERDRGYTEAFF. CDR3 nucleotide sequence: TGTGCCATCAGTGAGCGCGACAGGGGGTACACTGAAGCTTTCTTT.

This clone was seen only once. The CDR3 is CASSPPFIDQPQHF. The CDR3 DNA sequence: TGTGCCAGCAGCCCACCATTCATAGATCAGCCCCAGCATTTT. The chain recombines TRBV7-8 with TRBJ1-5; D is uncertain. Between the trimmed V and J ends, which lost 5 bases and 5 bases, there was a span of 13 bases. Germline CDR1 reads SGHVS; CDR2 reads FQNEAQ. This CDR3 has 14 residues.

The chain joins TRBV19 to TRBJ2-3; TRBD2 might be the D (5 bases). The CDR3 is 13 amino acids. V lost 11 bases to trimming and J lost 0 bases, with 12 bases between them. Germline CDR1 LNHDA, CDR2 SQIVND (reference sequence). In DNA form, the CDR3 reads TGTGCCGGATCCAGCGGTAGCACAGATACGCAGTATTTT. This codes for CAGSSGSTDTQYF.

This chain links TRBV7-9 with TRBJ1-5; D call uncertain. The CDR3 loop spans 16 amino acids. Germline CDR1 reads SEHNR; CDR2 reads FQNEAQ (reference sequence). V was clipped by 4 bases and J by 4 bases, with 17 bases between them. As DNA, the CDR3 is TGTGCCAGCAGCTGGAGCGGGTCCTCTGGGAATCAGCCCCAGCATTTT. Protein sequence: CASSWSGSSGNQPQHF.

The chain recombines TRBV7-9 with TRBJ2-7; D perhaps matches TRBD2 (5 bases). Looked up from germline, CDR1 is SEHNR and CDR2 is FQNEAQ (reference sequence). V lost 6 bases and J lost 4, with 13 bases in between. This CDR3 region has 13 residues. Here the CDR3 reads CASSIATSYEQYV. CDR3 in DNA: TGTGCCAGCAGTATTGCAACTAGTTACGAGCAGTACGTC.

The gene calls are TRBV30 and TRBJ2-1, with a possible D match to TRBD2 (5 bases). There are 15 residues in the CDR3. Germline lookup yields CDR1 GTSNPN and CDR2 SVGIG (reference sequence). CDR3 sequence: CAAVGGSSSYNEQFF. Here the CDR3 DNA reads TGTGCTGCGGTGGGCGGGTCGAGCTCCTACAATGAGCAGTTCTTC.

There are a few counts of this clone. CDR3 DNA: TGTGCCAGCAGCACACCCGGGACAGGGGGCGAGCAGTACTTC. This sequence encodes CASSTPGTGGEQYF. The V gene is TRBV11-2, the J gene TRBJ2-7; 11 bases are a match to TRBD1. The J segment lost 6 bases and the V segment lost 5 bases, leaving 6 bases of the junction unmatched. The CDR3 has 14 amino acids. Germline V lookup: CDR1 SGHAT, CDR2 FQNNGV.